The rows below give T cell receptor beta chains drawn from one sample of a study of blood T cells in healthy people across ages. TCRdb ran MiXCR on the 5' RACE reads and lists one entry per CDR3 protein. This repertoire shows around 620,000 distinct CDR3 sequences, approximately 27% found once; its top ten account for about 18%. Sequenced input: blood. Receptors originate from a woman aged 70-85 years in good health. Each CDR3 is given without its conserved first and last residue. Each record gives: V gene, J gene, clone size, CDR3 protein. Rows give clone size only sometimes, using once, few, many, or a class for an expanded clone.

V gene: TRBV7-2; J gene: -; clone size: -; CDR3 protein: ASGPRRLGVEGQF
V gene: TRBV20-1; J gene: TRBJ1-2; clone size: few; CDR3 protein: SANGGANYGYT
V gene: TRBV3-1; J gene: TRBJ2-2; clone size: -; CDR3 protein: ASSQAELTGVRGELF
V gene: TRBV13; J gene: TRBJ2-5; clone size: -; CDR3 protein: ASSVRDRGQETQY
V gene: TRBV15; J gene: TRBJ1-2; clone size: -; CDR3 protein: ATSRELAGQGSYT
V gene: TRBV14; J gene: TRBJ2-1; clone size: many; CDR3 protein: ASSQDWGTGYNEQF
V gene: TRBV25-1; J gene: TRBJ2-7; clone size: -; CDR3 protein: ASSADTTGHVLYEQY
V gene: TRBV20-1; J gene: TRBJ1-1; clone size: few; CDR3 protein: SGAGGYEAF
V gene: TRBV6-5; J gene: TRBJ2-1; clone size: -; CDR3 protein: ASRDLDTYNEQF
V gene: TRBV7-2; J gene: -; clone size: few; CDR3 protein: ASSLDSGGARNEQF